The 26 T cell receptor beta chains below come from one sample, sequenced in a study of cytomegalovirus exposure and HLA in healthy donors. The PCR had 60 Vbeta and 13 Jbeta primers. The repertoire was sequenced with immunoSEQ multiplex PCR; TCRdb's copy has only in-frame clones and lacks some. Of 140,000 or so clones detected, roughly 85% appear once; the ten largest clones hold 1.7%. The material sequenced was PBMCs. The receptor set was obtained from a woman aged 30 to 39 in good health and CMV-seronegative.

The genes are TRBV30 and TRBJ2-1; D is ambiguous. The CDR3 spans 12 residues. V was shortened by 4 bases and J by 7 bases, with 11 bases between the two germline ends. The germline gives CDR1 GTSNPN, CDR2 SVGIG (reference sequence). The CDR3 loop reads CAWNPFRNEQFF. The CDR3 region has the DNA TGTGCCTGGAATCCGTTCAGAAATGAGCAGTTCTTC.

V is TRBV30 and J is TRBJ2-3; 10 bases align to TRBD1. This CDR3 is built from 13 residues. Germline V gives CDR1 GTSNPN, CDR2 SVGIG (reference sequence). The trim removed 7 bases at V and 2 bases at J, leaving 3 bases unmatched. CDR3 loop: CASGTGATDTQYF. CDR3 DNA sequence: TGTGCCTCTGGGACAGGGGCCACAGATACGCAGTATTTT.

The chain recombines TRBV5-5 with TRBJ1-1; unclear D gene. Trimming took 1 base from V and 3 from J, leaving 19 bases between them. This CDR3 contains 17 residues. Germline V gives CDR1 SGHKS, CDR2 YYEKEE (reference sequence). In DNA, the CDR3 is TGTGCCAGCAGCTTGTTCAATCTGCGCAGGAAAGACACTGAAGCTTTCTTT. This gives the protein CASSLFNLRRKDTEAFF.

This clone appeared many times. The V call is TRBV11-3, the J call TRBJ2-1, with 8 bases fitting TRBD2. The V segment lost 4 bases and the J segment 9 bases; nucleotides outside the gene matches: 11. CDR1 and CDR2 from the germline V gene are SGHNT and YENEEA. There are 15 residues in the CDR3. CDR3 nucleotide sequence: TGTGCCAGCAGCTCCTCGGGGGGGGCTTTTCGTGAGCAGTTCTTC. Protein product: CASSSSGGAFREQFF. The full variable domain, in which reference TRBV11-3 and TRBJ2-1 provide the parts outside the CDR3, is EAGVVQSPRYKIIEKKQPVAFWCNPISGHNTLYWYLQNLGQGPELLIRYENEEAVDDSQLPKDRFSAERLKGVDSTLKIQPAELGDSAVYLCASSSSGGAFREQFFGPGTRLTVL.

Note on this clone: The sample has other DNA sequences that encode this CDR3 too. DNA of the CDR3: TGCGCCAGCAGCTTTGGACAGGGAGGCTATGGCTACACCTTC. Translated: CASSFGQGGYGYTF. The genes are TRBV5-1 and TRBJ1-2; 8 positions match TRBD1. After removal of 2 bases from V and 4 bases from J, the junction contained 4 bases not matched to a gene. CDR3 length: 14 residues. CDR1 SGHRS and CDR2 YFSETQ come from the germline V gene.

In this sample, this clone turned up once. The chain couples TRBV29-1 to TRBJ1-2, with D uncertain. The germline gives CDR1 SQVTM, CDR2 ANQGSEA. This CDR3 contains 12 residues. The V and J ends lost 4 bases and 7 bases respectively, with 13 bases between them. CDR3 loop: CSVVVKLSGYTF. The CDR3, as DNA: TGCAGCGTTGTTGTCAAATTGAGTGGCTACACCTTC.

This chain uses TRBV5-1 with TRBJ1-1; 8 positions match TRBD1. J gave up 4 bases and V 6 bases, and 5 bases lay outside the gene matches. Germline V gene lookup returns CDR1 SGHRS and CDR2 YFSETQ. The CDR3 loop spans 13 amino acids. This CDR3 is CASTRTGGTEAFF. The CDR3 nucleotides are TGCGCCAGCACTAGAACAGGGGGCACTGAAGCTTTCTTT. Complete variable domain (other parts from reference TRBV5-1 and TRBJ1-1): KAGVTQTPRYLIKTRGQQVTLSCSPISGHRSVSWYQQTPGQGLQFLFEYFSETQRNKGNFPGRFSGRQFSNSRSEMNVSTLELGDSALYLCASTRTGGTEAFFGQGTRLTVV.

This clone was recorded a few times. This chain uses TRBV19 with TRBJ2-3, with no clear D. This CDR3 region has 16 residues. Between the trimmed V and J ends, which lost 6 bases and 6 bases, there was a span of 22 bases. Germline V CDR1 and CDR2: LNHDA, SQIVND (reference sequence). CDR3: CASRAPASGSEDTQYF. The CDR3 DNA is TGTGCCAGTAGGGCCCCGGCTAGTGGTTCGGAGGATACGCAGTATTTT.

The chain combines TRBV27 with TRBJ1-1; maybe TRBD1 (6 bases). Trimming stripped 0 bases from V and 3 bases from J, with 8 bases between. The CDR3 extends over 14 amino acids. Germline loops: CDR1 MNHEY, CDR2 SMNVEV (reference sequence). Here the CDR3 reads CASSLSHRDTEAFF. The CDR3 nucleotides are TGTGCCAGCAGTTTATCGCACAGGGACACTGAAGCTTTCTTT.

The chain couples TRBV6-5 to TRBJ2-5, with D perhaps matching TRBD1 (6 bases). V lost 8 bases, J lost 3 bases, and 10 bases lay in between. Germline assignment: CDR1 MNHEY and CDR2 SVGAGI. The CDR3 contains 12 residues. The CDR3 DNA follows: TGTGCCAGCGGGAACAGGGAAGAGACCCAGTACTTC. Translation gives CASGNREETQYF.

The V and J genes are TRBV27 and TRBJ1-1; 7 bases agree with TRBD1. J lost 4 bases, V lost 2 bases, and 4 bases had no gene match. The length of the CDR3 is 14 residues. Germline-derived CDR1 and CDR2 are MNHEY and SMNVEV (reference sequence). CDR3 in amino acids: CASSLDRAVTEAFF. In DNA, the CDR3 is TGTGCCAGCAGTTTAGACAGGGCGGTCACTGAAGCTTTCTTT.

V is TRBV4-2 and J is TRBJ1-1, with D possibly being TRBD1 (5 bases). Looked up from germline, CDR1 is LGHNA and CDR2 is YNFKEQ. Trimming took off 1 base at V and 0 bases at J, with 12 bases between the two ends. This CDR3 has 16 residues. The CDR3 coding sequence is TGTGCCAGCAGCCAAGGGGTGGGGGGAATGAACACTGAAGCTTTCTTT. This sequence encodes CASSQGVGGMNTEAFF.

This clone was picked up one time. The chain carries TRBV19 and TRBJ2-7, with 9 bases matching TRBD1. The CDR3 extends over 14 amino acids. V trimming: 5 bases; J trimming: 0 bases; junction bases outside the gene matches: 2. Germline CDR1 LNHDA, CDR2 SQIVND (reference sequence). As DNA, the CDR3 is TGTGCCAGTAGTTTGGACAGGGGCTCCTACGAGCAGTACTTC. It encodes CASSLDRGSYEQYF.

The DNA of the CDR3 is TGTGCCAGCAGCTTGTGGGGGGAGTCTCAGCCCCAGCATTTT. Amino acid sequence: CASSLWGESQPQHF. The chain has TRBV5-4 and TRBJ1-5; D is possibly TRBD1 (5 bases). CDR3 length: 14 amino acids. In germline, CDR1 is SGHNT, CDR2 YYREEE (reference sequence). Trimming took off 1 base at V and 6 bases at J, with 11 bases between the two ends.

This clone is a singleton in its sample. The J gene is TRBJ1-2, the V gene TRBV5-1; 8 bases match TRBD1. J was trimmed by 5 bases and V by 4 bases; bases with no gene match: 10. The CDR3 is 15 amino acids. Germline assignment: CDR1 SGHRS and CDR2 YFSETQ. CDR3: CASSERQGIAYGYTF. The CDR3 DNA sequence: TGCGCCAGCAGCGAACGACAGGGGATAGCATATGGCTACACCTTC.

This clone came up a few times. V is TRBV5-6 and J is TRBJ1-1, with unresolved D. Germline assignment: CDR1 SGHDT and CDR2 YYEEEE. Trimming stripped 0 bases from V and 0 bases from J, with 6 bases between. The CDR3 is 14 amino acids. The CDR3 DNA reads as TGTGCCAGCAGCTTGGTCGCAGTGAACACTGAAGCTTTCTTT. As protein: CASSLVAVNTEAFF.

The V call is TRBV27, the J call TRBJ1-1; D unresolved. The CDR3 has 14 residues. V lost 8 bases to trimming and J lost 0 bases, with 13 bases between them. Germline V gene sequence: CDR1 MNHEY, CDR2 SMNVEV (reference sequence). DNA of the CDR3: TGTGCCAGCTCCGAAGCGCAGTTGAACACTGAAGCTTTCTTT. It yields the protein CASSEAQLNTEAFF.

V usage is TRBV4-1 and J usage is TRBJ1-3; no reliable D call. The CDR3 extends over 16 amino acids. The germline CDR1 and CDR2 sequences are MGHRA and YSYEKL. V shed 0 bases and J shed 7 bases, with 16 bases lying between them. The CDR3 sequence: CASSQERPDSGNTIYF. The CDR3 DNA follows: TGCGCCAGCAGCCAAGAGAGGCCCGATTCCGGGAACACCATATATTTT.

The chain couples TRBV7-8 to TRBJ1-5; D not resolved. Germline CDR1 is SGHVS and CDR2 is FQNEAQ. This CDR3 is built from 15 residues. V lost 1 base, J lost 7 bases, and 14 bases lay in between. CDR3 region: CASSLVSSLGQPQHF. CDR3 DNA: TGTGCCAGCAGCTTAGTGAGCAGTCTCGGGCAGCCCCAGCATTTT.

This clone was seen at least ten times. This sequence joins TRBV11-2 and TRBJ1-1; D is ambiguous. V shed 1 base and J shed 3 bases, with 6 bases lying between them. Germline V gene data show CDR1 as SGHAT and CDR2 as FQNNGV. The CDR3 runs to 13 residues. In DNA, the CDR3 is TGTGCCAGCAGCTTAGGAGCGTACACTGAAGCTTTCTTT. Protein: CASSLGAYTEAFF.

V is TRBV30 and J is TRBJ1-1; no clear D gene. Germline V CDR1 and CDR2: GTSNPN, SVGIG (reference sequence). The V gene lost 8 bases and the J gene lost 1 base, with 20 bases spanning the gap. The CDR3 is 15 amino acids. CDR3 in amino acids: CAAREVYPKNTEAFF. Here the CDR3 DNA reads TGTGCCGCTCGGGAGGTTTACCCTAAGAACACTGAAGCTTTCTTT.

The chain links TRBV6-1 to TRBJ1-1; D gene uncertain. Germline lookup yields CDR1 MNHNS and CDR2 SASEGT. The V end was cut by 4 bases, the J end by 5 bases, with 8 bases between. The CDR3 contains 12 residues. CDR3 region: CASSALLTEAFF. CDR3 coding DNA: TGTGCCAGCAGTGCCCTTTTGACTGAAGCTTTCTTT.

The gene calls are TRBV14 and TRBJ1-2; D remains ambiguous. This CDR3 comprises 15 residues. CDR1 and CDR2 (germline): SGHDN, FVKESK. V was cut by 0 bases and J by 4 bases, with 12 bases left in between. The CDR3 reads CASSQESGIGYGYTF. The CDR3 coding sequence is TGTGCCAGCAGCCAAGAATCGGGGATTGGCTATGGCTACACCTTC.

The chain combines TRBV6-5 with TRBJ1-2, with TRBD1 matching 8 bases. This CDR3 contains 13 residues. Germline V gene lookup returns CDR1 MNHEY and CDR2 SVGAGI. V trimming: 10 bases; J trimming: 5 bases; junction bases outside the gene matches: 9. CDR3 in DNA: TGTGCCATTAGGACAGGGTCACCTTATGGCTACACCTTC. As protein: CAIRTGSPYGYTF.

The gene calls are TRBV6-5 and TRBJ1-1, with 7 bases identical to TRBD1. Germline CDR1 MNHEY, CDR2 SVGAGI. This CDR3 is 14 amino acids long. The V gene end was trimmed by 4 bases and the J gene end by 0 bases; junction bases not matched to a gene: 2. The CDR3 nucleotides are TGTGCCAGCAGTTTGGACAGGATGAACACTGAAGCTTTCTTT. Its protein is CASSLDRMNTEAFF.

This chain uses TRBV19 with TRBJ1-1; 12 bases fit TRBD1. The CDR3 spans 17 residues. Germline CDR1 reads LNHDA; CDR2 reads SQIVND (reference sequence). V dropped 6 bases and J dropped 0; count of bases not matched to a gene: 8. CDR3 sequence: CASRQTGQGALNTEAFF. CDR3 coding DNA: TGTGCCAGTAGACAAACGGGACAGGGGGCTTTGAACACTGAAGCTTTCTTT.